This is a list of T cell receptor beta chains from one sample in a study of technical replicates of blood from several donors. Produced via immunoSEQ multiplex PCR; TCRdb's table is partial and in-frame only. The sample holds about 44,000 clones; over 95% are singletons and the top ten take 0.35% to 0.4%. Material for sequencing was T cells isolated from PBMCs. The receptors originated from a human donor in good health. Each CDR3 is given with its conserved first and last residue. A D gene is named only where the DNA matches it firmly. Size is stated for part of the rows, as once, few or many counts, or as a class when the clone is expanded.

>TRBV6-1|TRBD2|-|TRBJ2-7
CASSEARASGSHEQYF
TGTGCCAGCAGTGAAGCTCGGGCTAGCGGGAGCCACGAGCAGTACTTC
>TRBV9|-|once|TRBJ2-7
CASSVQGKGEQYF
TGTGCCAGCAGCGTACAGGGGAAGGGCGAGCAGTACTTC
>TRBV6-5|-|few|TRBJ2-7
CASSPGLSYEQYF
TGTGCCAGCAGCCCGGGATTATCCTACGAGCAGTACTTC
>TRBV4-2|TRBD2|-|TRBJ2-7
CASSQGISGLVSEQYF
TGTGCCAGCAGCCAGGGAATTTCGGGACTAGTAAGCGAGCAGTACTTC
>TRBV28|-|-|TRBJ1-2
CASREVGGRELGYTF
TGTGCCAGCAGGGAAGTGGGTGGCAGGGAATTAGGCTACACCTTC
>TRBV18|-|-|TRBJ1-5
CASSPRGGDQPQHF
TGTGCCAGCTCACCACGGGGGGGCGATCAGCCCCAGCATTTT
>TRBV5-1|TRBD1|-|TRBJ2-7
CASSLGTGRFYEQYF
TGCGCCAGCAGCTTGGGGACAGGGCGCTTCTACGAGCAGTACTTC
>TRBV25-1|-|-|TRBJ1-2
CASSDRYKDGYTF
TGTGCCAGCAGTGATCGGTATAAAGATGGCTACACCTTC
>TRBV9|TRBD2|-|TRBJ2-7
CASSVAPSGRTSYEQYF
TGTGCCAGCAGCGTAGCTCCTAGCGGGAGAACTAGTTACGAGCAGTACTTC
>TRBV6-5|TRBD2|-|TRBJ2-7
CASSYLTGTSVYEQYF
TGTGCCAGCAGTTACTTAACCGGGACTAGCGTATACGAGCAGTACTTC
>TRBV5-6|-|once|TRBJ1-1
CASSRKYMNTEAFF
TGTGCCAGCAGTCGAAAATACATGAACACTGAAGCTTTCTTT
>TRBV19|TRBD1|-|TRBJ1-1
CASKNRDRRVGMNTEAFF
TGTGCCAGTAAGAACAGGGACAGGAGGGTTGGAATGAACACTGAAGCTTTCTTT
>TRBV7-2|-|-|TRBJ1-4
CASSRYRERNEKLFF
TGTGCCAGCAGCCGGTACAGGGAAAGGAATGAAAAACTGTTTTTT
>TRBV13|-|-|TRBJ2-7
CASSLRGLYEQYF
TGTGCCAGCAGCCTGAGAGGCCTCTACGAGCAGTACTTC
>TRBV21-1|-|-|TRBJ2-7
CASSKAPRSHEQYF
TGTGCCAGCAGCAAAGCCCCTAGGTCCCACGAGCAGTACTTC
>TRBV29-1|TRBD1|-|TRBJ1-1
CSVPKDRVNTEAFF
TGCAGCGTCCCCAAGGACAGGGTGAACACTGAAGCTTTCTTT
>TRBV6-5|-|-|TRBJ1-1
CASSPRGTDGEAFF
TGTGCCAGCAGCCCTAGGGGTACGGACGGTGAAGCTTTCTTT
>TRBV6-6|TRBD1|-|TRBJ2-3
CASSIDREDTQYF
TGTGCCAGCAGCATCGACAGGGAGGATACGCAGTATTTT
>TRBV27|-|once|TRBJ1-2
CATGPGTLIYGYTF
TGTGCCACCGGTCCAGGCACATTAATCTATGGCTACACCTTC
>TRBV15|TRBD1|-|TRBJ1-1
CATSMTGVRNTEAFF
TGTGCCACCAGCATGACAGGGGTGAGGAACACTGAAGCTTTCTTT
>TRBV4-1|-|-|TRBJ2-1
CASRRAELTSNEQFF
TGCGCCAGCAGAAGAGCGGAACTTACGTCCAATGAGCAGTTCTTC
>TRBV9|TRBD1|-|TRBJ2-1
CASSVVQGARNEQFF
TGTGCCAGCAGCGTAGTGCAGGGGGCGCGGAATGAGCAGTTCTTC
>TRBV7-4|TRBD2|-|TRBJ2-2
CASILGLAGGKNTGELFF
TGTGCCAGCATCTTAGGACTAGCGGGAGGGAAGAACACCGGGGAGCTGTTTTTT
>TRBV5-6|-|-|TRBJ1-1
CASSLINTEAFF
TGTGCCAGCAGCTTAATAAACACTGAAGCTTTCTTT
>TRBV7-6|-|-|TRBJ2-1
CASSLGGVGEQFF
TGTGCCAGCAGCTTAGGTGGTGTCGGTGAGCAGTTCTTC
>TRBV4-1|-|-|TRBJ1-1
CASSRTDLNTEAFF
TGCGCCAGCAGCCGGACAGACTTGAACACTGAAGCTTTCTTT
>TRBV4-1|-|-|TRBJ2-1
CASSHGNYNEQFF
TGCGCCAGCAGCCACGGGAATTACAATGAGCAGTTCTTC
>TRBV6-4|-|few|TRBJ2-2
CASSETSTGELFF
TGTGCCAGCAGTGAGACTAGCACCGGGGAGCTGTTTTTT
>TRBV30|TRBD2|-|TRBJ2-3
CAWNPTSGSFFSTDTQYF
TGTGCCTGGAACCCTACTAGCGGGAGTTTCTTTAGCACAGATACGCAGTATTTT
>TRBV6-6|-|-|TRBJ1-1
CASSGSESPYTEAFF
TGTGCCAGCAGTGGGAGCGAAAGTCCCTACACTGAAGCTTTCTTT
>TRBV5-5|-|-|TRBJ1-5
CASSLGPYSNQPQHF
TGTGCCAGCAGCTTGGGCCCCTATAGCAATCAGCCCCAGCATTTT
>TRBV5-1|-|-|TRBJ2-7
CASRWFENSYHEQYF
TGCGCCAGCAGGTGGTTCGAGAATTCGTACCACGAGCAGTACTTC
>TRBV15|TRBD2|-|TRBJ2-5
CATSGGLALSLGTQYF
TGTGCCACCAGCGGGGGACTAGCCCTATCTTTAGGGACCCAGTACTTC
>TRBV7-9|-|-|TRBJ1-1
CASSLDGAYGEAFF
TGTGCCAGCAGCTTAGATGGGGCCTATGGTGAAGCTTTCTTT
>TRBV5-4|TRBD2|-|TRBJ2-5
CASSSAGVETQYF
TGTGCCAGCAGCTCAGCGGGAGTGGAGACCCAGTACTTC
>TRBV6-5|-|-|TRBJ2-7
CASRDQGLGEQYF
TGTGCCAGCAGGGACCAGGGACTGGGCGAGCAGTACTTC
>TRBV7-9|-|-|TRBJ2-7
CASSRTYEQYF
TGTGCCAGCAGCCGTACTTACGAGCAGTACTTC
>TRBV29-1|-|-|TRBJ1-1
CSVAGAPEAFF
TGCAGCGTTGCTGGAGCACCCGAAGCTTTCTTT
>TRBV23-1|TRBD1|-|TRBJ2-7
CASSYSGTGGDEQYF
TGCGCCAGCAGTTACTCCGGGACAGGGGGTGACGAGCAGTACTTC
>TRBV7-2|-|-|TRBJ1-1
CASSTRENTEAFF
TGTGCCAGCAGCACCCGGGAGAACACTGAAGCTTTCTTT
>TRBV6-1|-|-|TRBJ1-1
CASSFMNTEAFF
TGTGCCAGCAGTTTTATGAACACTGAAGCTTTCTTT
>TRBV4-1|-|-|TRBJ2-7
CASSRDTYEQYF
TGCGCCAGCAGCCGGGACACCTACGAGCAGTACTTC
>TRBV19|TRBD1|-|TRBJ2-7
CASSRSDREGEQYF
TGTGCCAGTAGTAGGAGTGACAGGGAAGGGGAGCAGTACTTC
>TRBV2|-|once|TRBJ1-2
CASSLIPGQEVYYGYTF
TGTGCCAGCTCCCTGATCCCAGGTCAGGAGGTCTACTATGGCTACACCTTC
>TRBV10-2|TRBD2|few|TRBJ2-3
CASTLAGGSDTQYF
TGCGCCAGCACCTTAGCGGGGGGATCAGATACGCAGTATTTT
>TRBV5-1|-|-|TRBJ2-7
CASSWDLPSYEQYF
TGCGCCAGCAGCTGGGACTTGCCTTCCTACGAGCAGTACTTC
>TRBV23-1|-|-|TRBJ2-7
CASSQSMEGSSYEQYF
TGCGCCAGCAGTCAATCGATGGAGGGGTCCTCTTACGAGCAGTACTTC